One sample yielded the 26 T cell receptor beta chains listed below, sequenced in a study of blood T cell repertoires in COVID-19 (dated by TCRdb to between 2020 and 2021). Libraries were made using the immunoSEQ multiplex PCR assay. TCRdb obtained this table from immuneACCESS and retained in-frame rearrangements with V and J assigned. These tables miss some clones; where compared with another copy, unresolved V genes account for less than half of the shortfall, and the remainder is unexplained. The table for this sample lists 250,000 to 300,000 clones; approximately 78% of them were counted only once. Roughly 5.3% of the sample is in the top ten clones. Input material: PBMCs or T cells enriched from blood (not recorded which). Receptors were obtained from a man aged 35-49 years who had been exposed to COVID-19.

Of note for this clone: Given a much more abundant clone one base away, this may be a read error. Other DNA sequences within the sample encode an identical CDR3. This chain uses TRBV5-1 with TRBJ2-1; 7 bases line up with TRBD1. CDR1 is SGHRS, CDR2 YFSETQ, per germline. The CDR3 has 15 residues. This CDR3 reads CASSLGGTEYNEQFF. The CDR3, as DNA: TGCGCCAGCAGTTTGGGTGGGACAGAATACAATGAGCAGTTCTTC.

The V gene is TRBV10-3, the J gene TRBJ1-2; the D gene is possibly TRBD1 (6 bases). This CDR3 spans 13 amino acids. Trimming pared 7 bases from V and 4 bases from J, leaving 13 bases between. Germline CDR1 ENHRY, CDR2 SYGVKD. The CDR3 DNA sequence: TGTGCCATCACCGCCCAGGGGACCTATGGCTACACCTTC. This translates into CAITAQGTYGYTF.

In this sample, this clone turned up a few times. At one boundary the junction diverges from the germline segment, which might be a read error. This chain uses TRBV6-2 or TRBV6-3 with TRBJ1-6, with D uncertain. The CDR3 contains 15 residues. Germline assignment: CDR1 MNHEY and CDR2 SVGEGT. For the CDR3, the DNA is TGTGCCAGCAGTTACACCGGTCGTTATAGTTCACCCCTCCACTTT. It translates to CASSYTGRYSSPLHF.

This chain links TRBV3-1 (or the pseudogene TRBV3-2) with TRBJ2-2, with TRBD1 matching over 7 bases. In germline, CDR1 is LGHDT, CDR2 YNNKEL (reference sequence). The CDR3 is made up of 13 amino acids. J was trimmed by 6 bases and V by 4 bases; bases with no gene match: 2. CDR3: CASSPGGPGELFF. As DNA, the CDR3 is TGTGCCAGCAGCCCAGGGGGACCCGGGGAGCTGTTTTTT.

This clone was counted only a few times. The chain couples TRBV19 to TRBJ1-5; tentative D call: TRBD1 (5 bases). The CDR3 consists of 16 residues. Trimming left V 3 bases short and J 4 bases short, with 16 bases between. The V gene's germline CDR1 is LNHDA and CDR2 SQIVND (reference sequence). CDR3 coding DNA: TGTGCCAGTAGTATTTTTGGTCTTCAGGGTAATCAGCCCCAGCATTTT. Protein product: CASSIFGLQGNQPQHF.

This clone was seen a single time. The same CDR3 also results from other DNA sequences found in this sample. J is TRBJ2-2 and V is TRBV7-9, with D possibly TRBD2 on 5 matching bases. The V end was cut by 4 bases, the J end by 5 bases, with 8 bases between. Germline-derived CDR1 and CDR2 are SEHNR and FQNEAQ (reference sequence). This CDR3 comprises 13 residues. The CDR3 reads CASSSRTTGELFF. The DNA of the CDR3 is TGTGCCAGCAGCTCTAGGACTACCGGGGAGCTGTTTTTT.

V usage is TRBV19 and J usage is TRBJ1-5; D is unresolved. Germline CDR1 is LNHDA and CDR2 is SQIVND (reference sequence). Trimming shortened V by 7 bases and J by 5 bases, and 24 bases separated the two germline ends. The CDR3 has 17 residues. CDR3: CASIGRGEGGRYQPQHF. The CDR3 bases are TGTGCCAGTATCGGAAGAGGAGAGGGTGGGAGGTATCAGCCCCAGCATTTT.

The chain carries TRBV5-1 and TRBJ2-4; perhaps TRBD1 as D (5 bases). Per the germline V gene, CDR1 is SGHRS and CDR2 is YFSETQ. The length of the CDR3 is 15 residues. V was shortened by 4 bases and J by 0 bases, with 11 bases between the two germline ends. CDR3 sequence (DNA): TGCGCCAGCAGCCTAGACAGCCCAGCCAAAAACATTCAGTACTTC. Residues: CASSLDSPAKNIQYF.

The chain combines TRBV3-1 (or the pseudogene TRBV3-2) with TRBJ2-3, with a tentative D call TRBD2 (5 bases). Trimming left V 5 bases short and J 6 bases short, with 18 bases between. This CDR3 comprises 15 residues. Germline V gives CDR1 LGHDT, CDR2 YNNKEL (reference sequence). CDR3 in DNA: TGTGCCAGCAGCTCAAGGACGGGAAACCTTGATACGCAGTATTTT. As protein: CASSSRTGNLDTQYF.

This clone appeared a single time. This chain uses TRBV12-3 or TRBV12-4 with TRBJ1-5; 7 bases are shared with TRBD1. The CDR3 totals 13 residues. J lost 5 bases, V lost 8 bases, and 6 bases had no gene match. CDR3 nucleotides: TGTGCCAGCCAGGGACAGAACGATCAGCCCCAGCATTTT. Protein product: CASQGQNDQPQHF.

This clone was counted a single time. The rearrangement links TRBV19 to TRBJ1-5; TRBD1 matches at 8 bases. The CDR3 is 16 amino acids. The V gene end was trimmed by 3 bases and the J gene end by 5 bases; junction bases not matched to a gene: 9. The germline gives CDR1 LNHDA, CDR2 SQIVND (reference sequence). The CDR3 nucleotides read TGTGCCAGTAGTATTCTCAGGGGGCAACTTGATCAGCCCCAGCATTTT. Protein: CASSILRGQLDQPQHF.

The chain couples TRBV24-1 to TRBJ2-1; D might be TRBD1 (8 bases). Germline CDR1 and CDR2: KGHDR and SFDVKD. Trimming cost V 7 bases and J 4 bases, with 16 bases left between them. This CDR3 spans 15 amino acids. CDR3 nucleotide sequence: TGTGCCACCAGGAGCGGGACAGGCCCTTACAATGAGCAGTTCTTC. The encoded protein is CATRSGTGPYNEQFF.

This chain links TRBV25-1 with TRBJ1-2, with D perhaps matching TRBD1 (5 bases). V was trimmed by 4 bases and J by 4 bases, leaving 10 bases between them. Germline V gives CDR1 MGHDK, CDR2 SYGVNS. The CDR3 covers 13 residues. This CDR3 reads CASSVDRLYGYTF. CDR3 DNA sequence: TGTGCCAGCAGTGTTGACAGACTCTATGGCTACACCTTC.

The table lists this clone with a count of one. The chain links TRBV15 to TRBJ2-3; unclear D gene. Germline V gene data show CDR1 as LNHNV and CDR2 as YYDKDF (reference sequence). This CDR3 comprises 14 residues. Between the trimmed V and J ends, which lost 4 bases and 2 bases, there was a span of 10 bases. CDR3 region: CATSTRRHTDTQYF. CDR3 DNA: TGTGCCACCAGCACGAGGCGTCACACAGATACGCAGTATTTT.

In its sample, this clone was seen once. The J gene is TRBJ2-7, the V gene TRBV5-8, with TRBD2 as a possible D gene (6 bases). Germline CDR1 and CDR2: SGHTS and YDEGEE. The CDR3 is made up of 14 amino acids. Trimming left V 1 base short and J 3 bases short, with 11 bases between. The CDR3 is CASSLQAGNYEQYF. CDR3 coding DNA: TGTGCCAGCAGCTTGCAGGCGGGGAACTACGAGCAGTACTTC.

The V gene is TRBV29-1, the J gene TRBJ2-1, with D perhaps matching TRBD1 (5 bases). Looked up from germline, CDR1 is SQVTM and CDR2 is ANQGSEA. Trimming cost V 3 bases and J 6 bases, with 12 bases left between them. The CDR3 totals 13 residues. CDR3 region: CSVDVGRSNEQFF. The CDR3 DNA reads as TGCAGCGTTGACGTGGGGCGGTCCAATGAGCAGTTCTTC.

The rearrangement uses TRBV11-2 and TRBJ2-3; D is possibly TRBD1 (5 bases). Trimming shortened V by 2 bases and J by 5 bases, and 20 bases separated the two germline ends. Germline V gene sequence: CDR1 SGHAT, CDR2 FQNNGV. There are 17 residues in the CDR3. The DNA of the CDR3 is TGTGCCAGCAGCTTAAGGGGTTTCGGAACGAGCCGAGATACGCAGTATTTT. Protein: CASSLRGFGTSRDTQYF.

This sequence joins TRBV18 and TRBJ1-1; D call uncertain. The CDR3 sequence is 14 residues long. The V and J ends lost 3 bases and 7 bases respectively, with 15 bases between them. CDR1 and CDR2 (germline): KGHSH, LQKENI. Here the CDR3 DNA reads TGTGCCAGCTCACCTGATTCGTCCCTATATGAAGCTTTCTTT. Translation: CASSPDSSLYEAFF.

The gene calls are TRBV6-5 and TRBJ2-3, with 7 positions matching TRBD2. The germline V gene encodes CDR1 MNHEY and CDR2 SVGAGI. Trimming took 6 bases from V and 1 from J; bases not matched to a gene: 7. The CDR3 has 15 amino acids. As DNA, the CDR3 is TGTGCCAGCAGCCCCGAACTAGCGCGCACAGATACGCAGTATTTT. Amino acids: CASSPELARTDTQYF.

This rearrangement joins TRBV18 to TRBJ1-5; TRBD1 matches at 7 bases. Per germline, CDR1 KGHSH and CDR2 LQKENI. The J segment lost 2 bases and the V segment lost 2 bases, leaving 18 bases of the junction unmatched. The CDR3 sequence is 20 residues long. The CDR3 sequence: CASSPYVAGGNERGNQPQHF. In DNA, the CDR3 is TGTGCCAGCTCACCATACGTGGCAGGGGGTAATGAAAGGGGCAATCAGCCCCAGCATTTT. Complete variable domain (other parts from reference TRBV18 and TRBJ1-5): NAGVMQNPRHLVRRRGQEARLRCSPMKGHSHVYWYRQLPEEGLKFMVYLQKENIIDESGMPKERFSAEFPKEGPSILRIQQVVRGDSAAYFCASSPYVAGGNERGNQPQHFGDGTRLSIL.

For this clone: Distinct nucleotide sequences in the sample also encode this CDR3. The rearrangement joins TRBV30 to TRBJ2-1; weak D call: TRBD2 (5 bases). The germline gives CDR1 GTSNPN, CDR2 SVGIG (reference sequence). This CDR3 is 15 amino acids long. V was trimmed by 0 bases and J by 0 bases, leaving 9 bases between them. CDR3 coding DNA: TGTGCCTGGAGTGTGAAGCGGAGCTCCTACAATGAGCAGTTCTTC. Amino acid sequence: CAWSVKRSSYNEQFF.

This sequence joins TRBV29-1 and TRBJ1-3; a possible D gene is TRBD1 (5 bases). CDR3 length: 13 amino acids. V was trimmed by 1 base and J by 2 bases, leaving 6 bases between them. Germline CDR1 SQVTM, CDR2 ANQGSEA. CDR3 in DNA: TGCAGCGTTGAAGCCAGGGCTGGAAACACCATATATTTT. Its translation: CSVEARAGNTIYF.

V and J are TRBV19 and TRBJ1-5, with 7 positions matching TRBD1. CDR3 length: 13 amino acids. Trimming removed 7 bases from V and 8 bases from J; junction bases left unmatched: 8. Per germline, CDR1 LNHDA and CDR2 SQIVND (reference sequence). The chain's CDR3 is CASNDRENKPQHF. CDR3 DNA sequence: TGTGCCAGTAATGACAGGGAAAATAAGCCCCAGCATTTT.

With regard to this clone: Other DNA sequences in this specimen translate into the identical CDR3. The chain couples TRBV5-1 to TRBJ2-7; TRBD1 matches at 8 bases. CDR3 size: 14 residues. The germline V gene encodes CDR1 SGHRS and CDR2 YFSETQ. The V gene end was trimmed by 3 bases and the J gene end by 0 bases; junction bases not matched to a gene: 2. DNA for the CDR3: TGCGCCAGCAGCTCCGGGACAGGCTCCTACGAGCAGTACTTC. Amino acids: CASSSGTGSYEQYF.

This chain links TRBV6-5 with TRBJ1-1, with D perhaps matching TRBD1 (5 bases). The V gene lost 2 bases and the J gene lost 3 bases, with 7 bases spanning the gap. Germline-derived CDR1 and CDR2 are MNHEY and SVGAGI. The CDR3 is made up of 13 amino acids. The CDR3 DNA is TGTGCCAGCAGTTACCCAGGGTACACTGAAGCTTTCTTT. Translating it yields CASSYPGYTEAFF.

V gene TRBV6-4 combines with J gene TRBJ1-1; TRBD1 matches 10 bases. Trimming at V came to 6 bases and at J to 5 bases, leaving 12 bases not matched to a gene. Germline CDR1 is MRHNA and CDR2 is SNTAGT. This CDR3 comprises 16 residues. The CDR3 loop is CASRNQIPGQGTEAFF. Here the CDR3 DNA reads TGTGCCAGCAGAAATCAAATCCCGGGACAGGGGACTGAAGCTTTCTTT.